This T cell receptor (beta chain) was captured by sequencing in a study of T cell changes during pregnancy in multiple sclerosis. Clones were read by immunoSEQ multiplex PCR, and TCRdb kept only the in-frame ones, dropping some. This table holds 89,000 or so clones, approximately 91% found once. The CDR3 is made up of 12 amino acids. Unmatched junction bases numbered 2, after V lost 8 bases and J lost 2 bases. From germline, CDR1 is MDHEN and CDR2 SYDVKM. This clonotype was obtained from a female donor in good health, serving as a control in a pregnancy study. Some clones in this sample may be carry-over from other donors' samples. Sample: PBMCs, taken in the first trimester of pregnancy. The rearrangement uses TRBV28 and TRBJ2-7; 8 bases are a match to TRBD1. CDR3 in DNA: TGTGCCAGCGACAGGGGAGCCTACGAGCAGTACTTC. It yields the protein CASDRGAYEQYF.